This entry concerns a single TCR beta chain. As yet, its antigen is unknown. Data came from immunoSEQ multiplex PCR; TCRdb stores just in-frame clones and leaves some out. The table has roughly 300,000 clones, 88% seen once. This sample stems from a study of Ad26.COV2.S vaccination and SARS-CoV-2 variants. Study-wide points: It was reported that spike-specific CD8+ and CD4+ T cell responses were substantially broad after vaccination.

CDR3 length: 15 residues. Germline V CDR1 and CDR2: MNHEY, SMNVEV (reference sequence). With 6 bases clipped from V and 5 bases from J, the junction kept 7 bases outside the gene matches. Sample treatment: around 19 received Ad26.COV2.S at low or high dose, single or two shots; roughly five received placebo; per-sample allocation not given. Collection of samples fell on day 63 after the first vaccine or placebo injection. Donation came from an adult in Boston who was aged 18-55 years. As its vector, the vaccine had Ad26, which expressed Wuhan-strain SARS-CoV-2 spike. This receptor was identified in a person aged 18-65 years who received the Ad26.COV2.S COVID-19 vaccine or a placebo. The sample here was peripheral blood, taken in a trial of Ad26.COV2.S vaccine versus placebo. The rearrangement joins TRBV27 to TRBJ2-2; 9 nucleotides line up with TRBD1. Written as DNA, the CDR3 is TGTGCCAGCAGCTCCGGGACAGGGTATACCGGGGAGCTGTTTTTT. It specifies CASSSGTGYTGELFF.